This T cell receptor (beta chain) was recovered during a study of T cells after posttransplantation cyclophosphamide. Study results and caveats: TRB overlap between skin or GI tissue T cells and blood was limited. Later blood repertoires were often dominated by clones from the donor CD8+ memory compartment. TRB clonality was highly associated with recipient CMV seropositivity and reactivation.

Cyclophosphamide on days +3 and +4 followed busulfan-fludarabine conditioning and a marrow graft. This clone was seen at least ten times. Its antigen remains unidentified. The method was immunoSEQ multiplex PCR; TCRdb's version includes in-frame clones alone and lacks a portion of them. The table lists 15,000 to 20,000 clones, with no singletons. The TCR was taken from a female patient aged 25-39 years who received an allogeneic stem cell transplant from a related donor, was CMV-positive, and had no GVHD. Some of these T cells may belong to the graft donor. Source: PBMCs, taken after allogeneic stem cell transplant with posttransplant cyclophosphamide.

CDR3 protein: CASSHTTGVNQPQHF. Here the CDR3 DNA reads TGTGCCAGCAGTCACACGACAGGGGTCAATCAGCCCCAGCATTTT. This chain uses TRBV28 with TRBJ1-5; 8 bases map to TRBD1. V was clipped by 5 bases and J by 3 bases; unmatched bases: 6. The CDR3 sequence is 15 residues long. The germline V gene encodes CDR1 MDHEN and CDR2 SYDVKM.